The clone carrying this T cell receptor beta chain was counted between two and nine times. Amplified regions were TCR beta CDR3 sequences from RNA transcripts. In the first-round RT-PCR of the TCR CDR3, the HTBI primer set was used. In TCRdb, the multiplex PCR reads were re-called with MiXCR into one record per CDR3 protein. Among 400,000 to 550,000 distinct CDR3 sequences listed, roughly a quarter were seen once. This record comes from a study of T cells in Graves' hyperthyroidism and ophthalmopathy. Germline V lookup: CDR1 SGDLS, CDR2 YYNGEE. The V gene lost 4 bases and the J gene lost 5 bases, with 13 bases spanning the gap. The CDR3 length is 13 residues.

This clonotype originated in a woman aged 25 to 39 with Graves' ophthalmopathy. Sequenced input: blood. V is TRBV9 and J is TRBJ2-7; D perhaps matches TRBD2 (5 bases). The CDR3 bases are TGTGCCAGCAGCCCCCGGGGAGTCGACGAGCAGTACTTC. Encoded protein: CASSPRGVDEQYF.